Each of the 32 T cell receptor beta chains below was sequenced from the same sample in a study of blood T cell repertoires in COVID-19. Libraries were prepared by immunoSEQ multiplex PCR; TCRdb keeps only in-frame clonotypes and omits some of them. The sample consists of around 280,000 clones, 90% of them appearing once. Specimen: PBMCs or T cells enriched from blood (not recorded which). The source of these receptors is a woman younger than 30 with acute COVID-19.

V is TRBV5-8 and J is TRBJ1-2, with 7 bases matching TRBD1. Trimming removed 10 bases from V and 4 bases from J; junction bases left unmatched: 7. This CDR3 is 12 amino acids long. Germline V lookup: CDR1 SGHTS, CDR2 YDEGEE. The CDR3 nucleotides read TGTGCCTATCCAGGGGGGAGCTATGGCTACACCTTC. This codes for CAYPGGSYGYTF.

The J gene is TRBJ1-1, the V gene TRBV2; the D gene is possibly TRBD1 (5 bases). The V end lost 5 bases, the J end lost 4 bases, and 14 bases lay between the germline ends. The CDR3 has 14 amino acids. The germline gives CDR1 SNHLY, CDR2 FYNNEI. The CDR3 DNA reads TGTGCCAGCAGTTCCACAGGCGGTGTCACTGAAGCTTTCTTT. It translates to CASSSTGGVTEAFF. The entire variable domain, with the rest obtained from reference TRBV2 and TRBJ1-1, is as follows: EPEVTQTPSHQVTQMGQEVILRCVPISNHLYFYWYRQILGQKVEFLVSFYNNEISEKSEIFDDQFSVERPDGSNFTLKIRSTKLEDSAMYFCASSSTGGVTEAFFGQGTRLTVV.

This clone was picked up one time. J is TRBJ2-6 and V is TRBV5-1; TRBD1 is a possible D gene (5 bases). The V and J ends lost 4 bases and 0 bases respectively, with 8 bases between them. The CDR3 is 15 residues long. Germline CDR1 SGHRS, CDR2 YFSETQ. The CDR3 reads CASSVDISGANVLTF. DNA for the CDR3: TGCGCCAGCAGCGTGGACATCTCTGGGGCCAACGTCCTGACTTTC.

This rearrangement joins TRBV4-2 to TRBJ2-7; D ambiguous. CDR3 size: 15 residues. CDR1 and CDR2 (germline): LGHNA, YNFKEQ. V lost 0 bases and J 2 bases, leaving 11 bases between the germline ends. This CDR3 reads CASSQEAFNAYEQYF. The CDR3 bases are TGTGCCAGCAGCCAAGAAGCCTTCAATGCCTACGAGCAGTACTTC.

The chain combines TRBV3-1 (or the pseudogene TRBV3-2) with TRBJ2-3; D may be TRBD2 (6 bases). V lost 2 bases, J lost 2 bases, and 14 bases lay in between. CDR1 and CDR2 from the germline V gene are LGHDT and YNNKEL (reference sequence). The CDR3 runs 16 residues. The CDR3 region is CASSQLAGMATDTQYF. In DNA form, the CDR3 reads TGTGCCAGCAGCCAACTGGCGGGAATGGCCACAGATACGCAGTATTTT.

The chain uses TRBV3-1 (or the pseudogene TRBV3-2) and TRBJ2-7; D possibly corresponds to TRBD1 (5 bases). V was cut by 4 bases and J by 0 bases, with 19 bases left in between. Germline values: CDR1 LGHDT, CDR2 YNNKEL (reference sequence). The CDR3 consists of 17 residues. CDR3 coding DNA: TGTGCCAGCAGCCGTGGGCAGGGCATCCGAAGCTCCTACGAGCAGTACTTC. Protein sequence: CASSRGQGIRSSYEQYF.

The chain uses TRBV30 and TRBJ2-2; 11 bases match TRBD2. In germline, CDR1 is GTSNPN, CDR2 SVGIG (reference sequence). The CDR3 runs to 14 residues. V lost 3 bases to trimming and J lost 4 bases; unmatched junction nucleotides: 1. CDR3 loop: CAWRLAGATGELFF. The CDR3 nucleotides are TGTGCCTGGAGACTAGCGGGAGCCACCGGGGAGCTGTTTTTT.

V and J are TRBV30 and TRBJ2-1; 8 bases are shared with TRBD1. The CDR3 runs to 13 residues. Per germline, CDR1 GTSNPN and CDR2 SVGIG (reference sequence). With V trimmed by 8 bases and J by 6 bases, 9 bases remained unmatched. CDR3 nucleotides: TGTGCCGTGGACCCCACAGGGGGCAATGAGCAGTTCTTC. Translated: CAVDPTGGNEQFF.

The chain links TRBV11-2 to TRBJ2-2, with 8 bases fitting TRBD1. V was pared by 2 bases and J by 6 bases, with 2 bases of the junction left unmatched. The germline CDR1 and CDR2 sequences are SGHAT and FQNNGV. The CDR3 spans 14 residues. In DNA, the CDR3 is TGTGCCAGCAGCTTATACAGGGGGGCCGGGGAGCTGTTTTTT. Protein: CASSLYRGAGELFF. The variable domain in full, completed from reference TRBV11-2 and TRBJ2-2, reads EAGVAQSPRYKIIEKRQSVAFWCNPISGHATLYWYQQILGQGPKLLIQFQNNGVVDDSQLPKDRFSAERLKGVDSTLKIQPAKLEDSAVYLCASSLYRGAGELFFGEGSRLTVL.

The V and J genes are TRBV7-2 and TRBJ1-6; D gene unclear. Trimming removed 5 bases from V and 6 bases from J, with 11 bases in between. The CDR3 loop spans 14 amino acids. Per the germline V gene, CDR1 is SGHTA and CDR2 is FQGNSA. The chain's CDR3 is CASSPRTGNSPLHF. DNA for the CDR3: TGTGCCAGCAGCCCCCGGACTGGTAATTCACCCCTCCACTTT.

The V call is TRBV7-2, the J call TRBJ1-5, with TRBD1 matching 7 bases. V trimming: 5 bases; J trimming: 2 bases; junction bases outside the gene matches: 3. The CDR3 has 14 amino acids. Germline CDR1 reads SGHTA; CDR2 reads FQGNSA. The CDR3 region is CASSRTGGNQPQHF. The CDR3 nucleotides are TGTGCCAGCAGCCGGACAGGCGGCAATCAGCCCCAGCATTTT.

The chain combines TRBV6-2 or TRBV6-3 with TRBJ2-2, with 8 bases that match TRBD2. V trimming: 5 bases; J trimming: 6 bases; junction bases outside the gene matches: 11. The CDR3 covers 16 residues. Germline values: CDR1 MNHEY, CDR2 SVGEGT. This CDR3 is CASSRSGLVNPGELFF. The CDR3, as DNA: TGTGCCAGCAGTAGATCGGGACTAGTTAATCCCGGGGAGCTGTTTTTT.

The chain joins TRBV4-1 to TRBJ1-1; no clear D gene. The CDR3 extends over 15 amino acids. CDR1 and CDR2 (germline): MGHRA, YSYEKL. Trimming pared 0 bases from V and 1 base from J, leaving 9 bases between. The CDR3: CASSQDEAANTEAFF. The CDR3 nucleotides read TGCGCCAGCAGCCAAGATGAGGCGGCGAACACTGAAGCTTTCTTT.

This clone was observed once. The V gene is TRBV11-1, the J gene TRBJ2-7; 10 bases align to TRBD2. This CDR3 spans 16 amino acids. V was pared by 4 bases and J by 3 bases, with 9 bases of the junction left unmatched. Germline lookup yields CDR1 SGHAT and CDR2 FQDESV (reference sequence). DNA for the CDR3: TGTGCCAGCAGCTCCCGTGGACTAGCGGACTACTACGAGCAGTACTTC. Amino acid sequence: CASSSRGLADYYEQYF.

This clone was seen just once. This CDR3 is CASLSNRSSYNEQFF. CDR3 coding DNA: TGTGCCAGCCTAAGCAATAGAAGCTCCTACAATGAGCAGTTCTTC. The chain recombines TRBV14 with TRBJ2-1; no firm D call. V lost 8 bases to trimming and J lost 0 bases, with 14 bases between them. Germline V gives CDR1 SGHDN, CDR2 FVKESK. The CDR3 covers 15 residues.

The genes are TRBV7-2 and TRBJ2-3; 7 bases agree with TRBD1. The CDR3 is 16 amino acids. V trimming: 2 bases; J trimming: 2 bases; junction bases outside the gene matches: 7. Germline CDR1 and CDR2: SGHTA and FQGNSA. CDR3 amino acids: CASSLLPGGYTDTQYF. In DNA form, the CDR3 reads TGTGCCAGCAGCTTACTCCCAGGGGGATACACAGATACGCAGTATTTT.

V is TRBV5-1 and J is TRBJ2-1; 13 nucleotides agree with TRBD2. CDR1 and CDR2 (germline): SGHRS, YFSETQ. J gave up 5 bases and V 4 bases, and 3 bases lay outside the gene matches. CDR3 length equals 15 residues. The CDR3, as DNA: TGCGCCAGCAGCACCGGACTAGCGGGGGACAATGAGCAGTTCTTC. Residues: CASSTGLAGDNEQFF.

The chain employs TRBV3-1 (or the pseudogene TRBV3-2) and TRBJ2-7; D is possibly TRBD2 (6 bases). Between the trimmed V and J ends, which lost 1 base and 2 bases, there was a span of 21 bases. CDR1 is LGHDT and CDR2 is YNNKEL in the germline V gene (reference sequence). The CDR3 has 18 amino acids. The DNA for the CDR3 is TGTGCCAGCAGCCAAGGGACAAGGCGCGGGACGCTCGCCTACGAGCAGTACTTC. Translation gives CASSQGTRRGTLAYEQYF.

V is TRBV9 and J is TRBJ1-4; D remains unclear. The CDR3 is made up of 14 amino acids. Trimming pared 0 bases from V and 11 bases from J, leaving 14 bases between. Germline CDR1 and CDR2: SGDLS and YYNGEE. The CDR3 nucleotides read TGTGCCAGCAGCGTAGACCCCAGAGCGGGGAAACTGTTTTTT. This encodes CASSVDPRAGKLFF.

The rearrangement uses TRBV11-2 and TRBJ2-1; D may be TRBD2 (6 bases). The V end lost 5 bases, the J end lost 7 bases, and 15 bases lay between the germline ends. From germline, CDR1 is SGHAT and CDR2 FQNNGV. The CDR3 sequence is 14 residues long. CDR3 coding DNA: TGTGCCAGCAGCATTACGACTAGGGATAATGAGCAGTTCTTC. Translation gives CASSITTRDNEQFF.

The CDR3 bases are TGCGCCAGCAGCTTGGGTCAGTCAGGCGAGCAGTACTTC. Protein: CASSLGQSGEQYF. The chain uses TRBV5-1 and TRBJ2-7; no reliable D call. The CDR3 has 13 amino acids. V was cut by 0 bases and J by 6 bases, with 10 bases left in between. The germline gives CDR1 SGHRS, CDR2 YFSETQ.

CDR3 in amino acids: CASSLLTGAGEQYF. The CDR3 coding sequence is TGTGCCAGCAGTTTACTCACAGGGGCGGGGGAGCAGTACTTC. The chain uses TRBV28 and TRBJ2-7; weak D call: TRBD1 (7 bases). Trimming pared 2 bases from V and 7 bases from J, leaving 15 bases between. Germline V gives CDR1 MDHEN, CDR2 SYDVKM. This CDR3 spans 14 amino acids.

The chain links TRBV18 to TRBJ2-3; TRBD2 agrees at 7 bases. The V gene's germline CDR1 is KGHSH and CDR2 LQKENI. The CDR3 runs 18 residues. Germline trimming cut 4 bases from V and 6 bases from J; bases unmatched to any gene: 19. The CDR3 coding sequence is TGTGCCAGCTCACTCCGGACTAGGGAGGAACCAAGGCTTGATACGCAGTATTTT. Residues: CASSLRTREEPRLDTQYF.

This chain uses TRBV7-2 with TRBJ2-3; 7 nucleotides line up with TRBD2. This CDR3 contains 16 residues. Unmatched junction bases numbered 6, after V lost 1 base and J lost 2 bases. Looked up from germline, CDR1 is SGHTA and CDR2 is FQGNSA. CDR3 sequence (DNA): TGTGCCAGCAGCTTAGTAAGCGGGATGGTCACAGATACGCAGTATTTT. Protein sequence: CASSLVSGMVTDTQYF.

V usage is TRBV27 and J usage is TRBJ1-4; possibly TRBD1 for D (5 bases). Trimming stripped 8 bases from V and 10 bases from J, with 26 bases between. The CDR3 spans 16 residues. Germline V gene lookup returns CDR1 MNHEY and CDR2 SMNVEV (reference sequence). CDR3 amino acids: CASGPFLSPIGGKLFF. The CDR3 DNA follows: TGTGCCAGCGGCCCGTTTTTGAGTCCTATCGGGGGAAAACTGTTTTTT.

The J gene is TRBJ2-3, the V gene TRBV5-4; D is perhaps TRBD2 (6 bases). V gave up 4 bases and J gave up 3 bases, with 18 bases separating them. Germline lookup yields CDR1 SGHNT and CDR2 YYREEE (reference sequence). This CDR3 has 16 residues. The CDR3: CASSNRGGTGTDTQYF. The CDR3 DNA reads TGTGCCAGCAGCAACCGAGGCGGGACCGGAACAGATACGCAGTATTTT.

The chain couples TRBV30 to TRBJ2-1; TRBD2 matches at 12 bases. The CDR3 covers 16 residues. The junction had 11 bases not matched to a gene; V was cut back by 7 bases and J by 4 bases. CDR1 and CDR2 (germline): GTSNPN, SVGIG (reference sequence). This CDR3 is CASSSGTSGFYNEQFF. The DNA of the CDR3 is TGTGCCTCCTCATCTGGGACTAGCGGGTTTTACAATGAGCAGTTCTTC.

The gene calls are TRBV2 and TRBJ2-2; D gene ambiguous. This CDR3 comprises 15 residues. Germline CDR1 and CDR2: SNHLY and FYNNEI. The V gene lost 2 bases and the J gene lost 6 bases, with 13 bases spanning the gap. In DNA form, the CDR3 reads TGTGCCAGCAGTGAATCCCTGGGCTTATCCGGGGAGCTGTTTTTT. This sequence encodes CASSESLGLSGELFF.

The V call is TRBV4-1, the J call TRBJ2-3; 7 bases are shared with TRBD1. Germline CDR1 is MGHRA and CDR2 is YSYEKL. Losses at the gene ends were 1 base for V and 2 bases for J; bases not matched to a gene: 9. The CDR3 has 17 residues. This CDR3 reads CASSQGPGQTTTDTQYF. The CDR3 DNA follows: TGCGCCAGCAGCCAAGGGCCGGGACAGACCACCACAGATACGCAGTATTTT.

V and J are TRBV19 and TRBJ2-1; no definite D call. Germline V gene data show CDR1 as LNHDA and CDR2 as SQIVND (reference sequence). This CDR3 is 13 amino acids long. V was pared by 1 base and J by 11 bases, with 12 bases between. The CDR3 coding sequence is TGTGCCAGTAGTATAGGTTTGCTAGACCAGCAGTTCTTC. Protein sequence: CASSIGLLDQQFF.

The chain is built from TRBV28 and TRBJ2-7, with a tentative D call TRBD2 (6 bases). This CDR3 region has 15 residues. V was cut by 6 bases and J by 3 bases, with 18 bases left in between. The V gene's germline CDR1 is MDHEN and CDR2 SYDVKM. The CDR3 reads CASRRQGSGLYEQYF. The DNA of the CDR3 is TGTGCCAGCAGACGTCAGGGAAGCGGGCTCTACGAGCAGTACTTC.

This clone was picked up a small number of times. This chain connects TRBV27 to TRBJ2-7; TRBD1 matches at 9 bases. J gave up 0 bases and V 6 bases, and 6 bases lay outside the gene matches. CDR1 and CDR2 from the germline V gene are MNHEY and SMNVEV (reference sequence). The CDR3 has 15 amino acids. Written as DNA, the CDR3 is TGTGCCAGCAGCCCAGGGACAGGGAGCTCCTACGAGCAGTACTTC. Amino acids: CASSPGTGSSYEQYF.